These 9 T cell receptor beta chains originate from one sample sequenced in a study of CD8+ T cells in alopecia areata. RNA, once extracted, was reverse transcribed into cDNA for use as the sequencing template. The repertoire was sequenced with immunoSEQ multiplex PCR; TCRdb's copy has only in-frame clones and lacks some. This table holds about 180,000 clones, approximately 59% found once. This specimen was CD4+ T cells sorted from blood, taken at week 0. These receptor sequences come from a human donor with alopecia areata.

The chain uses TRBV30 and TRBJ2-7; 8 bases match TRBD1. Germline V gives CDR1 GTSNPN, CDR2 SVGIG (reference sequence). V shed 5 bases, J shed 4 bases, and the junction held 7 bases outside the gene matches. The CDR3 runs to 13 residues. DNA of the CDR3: TGTGCCTGGTCCCCAGGGGGCGAGTACGAGCAGTACTTC. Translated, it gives CAWSPGGEYEQYF.

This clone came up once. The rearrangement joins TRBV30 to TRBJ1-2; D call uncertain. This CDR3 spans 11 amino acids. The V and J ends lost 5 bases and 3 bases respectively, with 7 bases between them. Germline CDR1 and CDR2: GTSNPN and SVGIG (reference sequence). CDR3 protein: CAWGRDYGYTF. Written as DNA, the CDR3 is TGTGCCTGGGGAAGGGACTATGGCTACACCTTC.

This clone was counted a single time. CDR3 DNA: TGTGCCAGCAGTGTGGGTAGCGGGGGGGCCAATGAGCAGTTCTTC. Translating gives CASSVGSGGANEQFF. The chain uses TRBV2 and TRBJ2-1, with 11 nucleotides matching TRBD2. The CDR3 runs 15 residues. With 4 bases clipped from V and 6 bases from J, the junction kept 5 bases outside the gene matches. Germline CDR1 and CDR2: SNHLY and FYNNEI.

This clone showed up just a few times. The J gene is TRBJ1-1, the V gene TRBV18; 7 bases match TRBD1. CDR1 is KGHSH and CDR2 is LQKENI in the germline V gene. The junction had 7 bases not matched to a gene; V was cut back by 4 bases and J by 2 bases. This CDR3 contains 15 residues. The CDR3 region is CASSRQGDGNTEAFF. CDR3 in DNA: TGTGCCAGCTCACGTCAGGGGGATGGAAACACTGAAGCTTTCTTT.

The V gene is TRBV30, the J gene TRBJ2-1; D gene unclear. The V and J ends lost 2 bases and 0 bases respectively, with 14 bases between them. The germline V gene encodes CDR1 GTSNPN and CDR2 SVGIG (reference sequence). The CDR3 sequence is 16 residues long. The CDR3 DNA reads TGTGCCTGGAGTAGGAAAGGGCGGAGCTCCTACAATGAGCAGTTCTTC. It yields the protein CAWSRKGRSSYNEQFF.

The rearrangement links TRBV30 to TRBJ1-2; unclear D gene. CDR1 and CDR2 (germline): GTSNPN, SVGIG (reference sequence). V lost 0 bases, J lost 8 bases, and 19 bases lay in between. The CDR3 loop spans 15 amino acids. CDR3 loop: CAWSVKGIGFVGYTF. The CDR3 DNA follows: TGTGCCTGGAGTGTAAAGGGCATAGGTTTCGTCGGCTACACCTTC.

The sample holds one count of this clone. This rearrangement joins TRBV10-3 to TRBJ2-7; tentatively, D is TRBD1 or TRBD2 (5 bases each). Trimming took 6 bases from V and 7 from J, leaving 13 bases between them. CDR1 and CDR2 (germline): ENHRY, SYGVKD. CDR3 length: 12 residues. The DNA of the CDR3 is TGTGCCATCAGGAGAGGGACGTGGGAGCAGTACTTC. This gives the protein CAIRRGTWEQYF.

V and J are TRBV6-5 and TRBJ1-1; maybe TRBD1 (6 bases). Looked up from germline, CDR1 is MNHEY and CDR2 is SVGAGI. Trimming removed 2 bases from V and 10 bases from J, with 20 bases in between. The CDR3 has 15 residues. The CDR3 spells CASSYGAGVPTGAFF. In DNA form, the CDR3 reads TGTGCCAGCAGTTACGGGGCAGGGGTACCTACCGGAGCTTTCTTT.

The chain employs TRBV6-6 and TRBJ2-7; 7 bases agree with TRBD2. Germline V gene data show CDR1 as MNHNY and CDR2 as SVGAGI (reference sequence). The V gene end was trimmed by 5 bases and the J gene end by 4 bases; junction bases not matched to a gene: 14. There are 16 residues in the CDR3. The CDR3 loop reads CASSPPLTGGRYEQYF. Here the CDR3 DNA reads TGTGCCAGCAGTCCCCCACTAACGGGGGGACGGTACGAGCAGTACTTC.